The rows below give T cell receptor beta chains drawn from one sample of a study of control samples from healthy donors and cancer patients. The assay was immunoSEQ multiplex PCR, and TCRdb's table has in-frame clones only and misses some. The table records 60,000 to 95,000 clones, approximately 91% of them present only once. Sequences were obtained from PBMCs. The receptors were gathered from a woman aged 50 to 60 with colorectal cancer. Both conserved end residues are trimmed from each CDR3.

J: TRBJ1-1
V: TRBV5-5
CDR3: ASSPRQTNTEAF

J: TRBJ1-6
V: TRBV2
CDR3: ASSGDYNSPLH

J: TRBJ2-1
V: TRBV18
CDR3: ASSKGQGRNEQF

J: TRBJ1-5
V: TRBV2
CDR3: ASSQGSESNQPQH

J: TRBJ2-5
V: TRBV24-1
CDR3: ATSDLQGTGETQY

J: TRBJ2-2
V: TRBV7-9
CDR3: ASSRPNTGELF

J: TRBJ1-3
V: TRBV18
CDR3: ASSVQDGFSGNTIY

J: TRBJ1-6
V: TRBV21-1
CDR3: ASSKDGQGGTYNSPLH

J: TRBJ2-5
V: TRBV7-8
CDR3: ASSLAWSGRGQETQY

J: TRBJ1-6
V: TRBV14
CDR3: ASSQGRGRALPLH

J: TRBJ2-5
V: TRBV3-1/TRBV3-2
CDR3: ASSQGQGGLETQY

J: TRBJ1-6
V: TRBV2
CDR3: ASSEQANSPLH

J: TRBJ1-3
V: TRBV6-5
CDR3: ASSYDATSGNTIY

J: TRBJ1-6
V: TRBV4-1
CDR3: ASSQSGLFFH

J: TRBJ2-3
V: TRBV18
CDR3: ASSPRQGAGTDTQY

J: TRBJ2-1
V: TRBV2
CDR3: ASKSRIYNEQF

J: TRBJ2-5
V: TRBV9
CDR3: ASSLSGVGETQY

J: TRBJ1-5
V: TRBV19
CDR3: ASSLDGFQPQH

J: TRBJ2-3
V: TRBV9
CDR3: ASSATDPTDTQY

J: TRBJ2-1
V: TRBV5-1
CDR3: ASSLGDLVVNEQF

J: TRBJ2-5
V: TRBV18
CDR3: ASSPQSLAGALETQY

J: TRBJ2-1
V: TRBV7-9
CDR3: ASSPAGGSSYNEQF

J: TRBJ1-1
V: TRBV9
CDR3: ASSSSPDRGRRTEAF

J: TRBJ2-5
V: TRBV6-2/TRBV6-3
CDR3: ASSDTSGGPQETQY

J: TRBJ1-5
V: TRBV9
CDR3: ASSPTPGAQPQH

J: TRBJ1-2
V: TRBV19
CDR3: ASSIIQANYGYT

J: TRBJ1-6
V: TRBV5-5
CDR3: ASSFGQGNSPLH

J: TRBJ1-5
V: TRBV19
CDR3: ASRLQGAKDQPQH

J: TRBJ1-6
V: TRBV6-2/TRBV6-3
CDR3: ASSDRNSPLH

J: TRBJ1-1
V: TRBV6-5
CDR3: ATQVRVLGTEAF

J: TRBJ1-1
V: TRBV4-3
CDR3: ASAGSVGGWDEAF

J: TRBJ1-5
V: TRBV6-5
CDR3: ASLWGMNQPQH

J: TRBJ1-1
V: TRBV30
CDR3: ASDLGVNTEAF

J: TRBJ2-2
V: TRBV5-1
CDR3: ASSRGGPNTGELF

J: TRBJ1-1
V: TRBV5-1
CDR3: ASSLFQGGNTEAF

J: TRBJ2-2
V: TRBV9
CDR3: ASSSLPPGLGNTGELF

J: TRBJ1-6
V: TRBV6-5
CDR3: ASSYRGQINSPLH

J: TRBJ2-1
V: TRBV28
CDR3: ASSSQGHRDL

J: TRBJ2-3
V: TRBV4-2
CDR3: ASSQDGSYRADTQY

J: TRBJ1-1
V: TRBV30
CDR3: AWTQDQGATEAF

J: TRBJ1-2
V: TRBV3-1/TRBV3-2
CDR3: ASSSPTGGYYT

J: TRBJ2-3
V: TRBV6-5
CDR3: ASSQYTDTQY

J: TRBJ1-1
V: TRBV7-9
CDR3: ASSSSSGTGDGVNTEAF

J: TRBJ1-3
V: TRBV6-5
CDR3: ASGKQGNTIY

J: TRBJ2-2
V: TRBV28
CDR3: ASSPPGDRVGELF

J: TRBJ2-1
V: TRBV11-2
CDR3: ASGTRRSNEQF

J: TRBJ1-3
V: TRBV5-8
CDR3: ASSIDYTIY

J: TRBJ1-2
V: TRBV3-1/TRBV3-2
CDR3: ASSPGQGTGYT

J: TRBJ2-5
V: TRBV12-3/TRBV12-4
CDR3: ASGVETQY

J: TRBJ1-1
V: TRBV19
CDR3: ASTSSIGAEAF

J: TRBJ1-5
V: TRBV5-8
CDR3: ASSLRAATNQPQH

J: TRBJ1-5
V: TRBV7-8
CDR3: ASSLGQGFNQPQH

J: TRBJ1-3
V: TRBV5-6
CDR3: ASSLASKGIFSGNTIY